This TCR beta chain is drawn from a study of shared clonotypes between healthy human individuals. CD45RO-negative, CCR7-selected cells formed the naive CD8 fraction, which excluded terminally differentiated effector memory CD45RA+ cells. This CDR3 contains 17 residues. The germline CDR1 and CDR2 sequences are SNHLY and FYNNEI. Unmatched junction bases numbered 10, after V lost 2 bases and J lost 8 bases. This table comes from immunoSEQ multiplex PCR, and its TCRdb copy is limited to in-frame clones, with some not included. In the table there are approximately 600,000 clones, about 95% of which are singletons.

This TCR came from a woman aged 25 to 39 in good health. V gene TRBV2 combines with J gene TRBJ2-1, with 12 bases identical to TRBD2. The material sequenced was naive CD8+ T cells sorted from blood. The CDR3 reads CASSETSGRPLVDEQFF. As DNA, the CDR3 is TGTGCCAGCAGTGAAACTAGCGGGAGGCCCCTTGTGGATGAGCAGTTCTTC.